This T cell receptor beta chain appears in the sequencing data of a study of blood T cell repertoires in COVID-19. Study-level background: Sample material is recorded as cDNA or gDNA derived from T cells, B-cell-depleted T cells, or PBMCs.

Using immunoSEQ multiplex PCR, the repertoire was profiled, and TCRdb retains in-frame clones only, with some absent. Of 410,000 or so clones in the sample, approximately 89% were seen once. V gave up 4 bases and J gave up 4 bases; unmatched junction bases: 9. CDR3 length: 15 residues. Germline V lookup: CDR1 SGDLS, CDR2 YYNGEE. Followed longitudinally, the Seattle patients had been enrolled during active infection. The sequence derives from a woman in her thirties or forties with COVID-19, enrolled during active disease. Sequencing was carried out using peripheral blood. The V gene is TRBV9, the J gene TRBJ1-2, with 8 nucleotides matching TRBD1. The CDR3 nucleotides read TGTGCCAGCAGCCCAGGAATCGGACAGGGCTATGGCTACACCTTC. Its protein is CASSPGIGQGYGYTF.